The 11 T cell receptor beta chains given below trace back to one sample, sequenced in a study of cytomegalovirus exposure and HLA in healthy donors. PCR amplification relied on 60 Vbeta primers (plus 13 Jbeta primers). Assay used: immunoSEQ multiplex PCR; TCRdb lists only in-frame clones, some missing. The sample contains 85,000 to 90,000 clones, roughly 80% of which appear only once. Sequenced sample: PBMCs. The source is a man aged 30 to 45 in good health and CMV-seropositive.

The chain carries TRBV30 and TRBJ1-5; 11 nucleotides align to TRBD1. The CDR3 contains 17 residues. After removal of 1 base from V and 2 bases from J, the junction contained 7 bases not matched to a gene. In germline, CDR1 is GTSNPN, CDR2 SVGIG (reference sequence). CDR3 amino acids: CAWSAGTGGSGNQPQHF. The CDR3 coding sequence is TGTGCCTGGAGTGCCGGGACAGGGGGTTCGGGCAATCAGCCCCAGCATTTT.

V gene TRBV7-3 combines with J gene TRBJ2-1, with D perhaps matching TRBD1 (6 bases). The V gene lost 5 bases and the J gene lost 7 bases, with 12 bases spanning the gap. CDR1 SGHTA and CDR2 FQGTGA come from the germline V gene. The CDR3 contains 13 residues. This CDR3 reads CASSEGHQNEQFF. In DNA, the CDR3 is TGTGCCAGCAGCGAGGGACACCAGAATGAGCAGTTCTTC.

The table lists this clone with a few counts. V and J are TRBV6-4 and TRBJ2-2, with D possibly matching TRBD2 (6 bases). Deletions cut 2 bases from V and 3 bases from J, with 7 bases between. The CDR3 loop spans 14 amino acids. Germline values: CDR1 MRHNA, CDR2 SNTAGT. As DNA, the CDR3 is TGTGCCAGCAGTGACACGGGGGACACCGGGGAGCTGTTTTTT. Translation: CASSDTGDTGELFF.

In this sample, this clone turned up once. This chain joins TRBV27 and TRBJ1-2, with TRBD1 as a possible D gene (6 bases). Germline CDR1 and CDR2: MNHEY and SMNVEV (reference sequence). The CDR3 consists of 17 residues. Trimming left V 6 bases short and J 8 bases short, with 28 bases between. CDR3 coding DNA: TGTGCCAGCAGGCATACACAGGGTTGGGGCACCCTCGAAGGCTACACCTTC. Its protein product is CASRHTQGWGTLEGYTF.

This clone was counted between two and nine times. The rearrangement uses TRBV15 and TRBJ2-2; a weak D match, TRBD1 (6 bases). CDR3 length: 15 residues. The V gene lost 0 bases and the J gene lost 6 bases, with 11 bases spanning the gap. In germline, CDR1 is LNHNV, CDR2 YYDKDF (reference sequence). In DNA, the CDR3 is TGTGCCACCAGCAGAGATCGGGCAGGGGCCGGGGAGCTGTTTTTT. The encoded protein is CATSRDRAGAGELFF.

This chain uses TRBV19 with TRBJ1-5; TRBD1 is a possible D gene (6 bases). The CDR3 has 16 residues. V was trimmed by 4 bases and J by 1 base, leaving 14 bases between them. CDR1 and CDR2 from the germline V gene are LNHDA and SQIVND (reference sequence). DNA of the CDR3: TGTGCCAGTAGTAAAACAGGGATTACAAGCAATCAGCCCCAGCATTTT. It codes for CASSKTGITSNQPQHF.

This clone is a singleton in its sample. The rearrangement joins TRBV28 to TRBJ2-7; D is unclear. Germline loops: CDR1 MDHEN, CDR2 SYDVKM. V lost 7 bases and J lost 2, with 15 bases in between. The CDR3 length is 14 residues. Here the CDR3 DNA reads TGTGCCAGCATGGTCGCGACTCCTGCCTACGAGCAGTACTTC. It codes for CASMVATPAYEQYF.

In the case of this clone: An end of the junction does not agree with germline; a read error may underlie this. This chain joins TRBV7-9 and TRBJ1-4; 7 bases are shared with TRBD1. Germline CDR1 SEHNR, CDR2 FQNEAQ (reference sequence). The CDR3 sequence is 14 residues long. CDR3 nucleotides: TGTTCCAGCAGCTTCGGACAGGCGAATGAAAAACTGTTTTTT. Encoded protein: CSSSFGQANEKLFF.

The V call is TRBV28, the J call TRBJ1-3; TRBD1 matches at 10 bases. Looked up from germline, CDR1 is MDHEN and CDR2 is SYDVKM. This CDR3 comprises 15 residues. The junction had 5 bases not matched to a gene; V was cut back by 6 bases and J by 3 bases. CDR3 nucleotide sequence: TGTGCCAGCAGAGGGACAGGGGATTTTGGAAACACCATATATTTT. Its translation: CASRGTGDFGNTIYF.

Points on this clone: The junction departs from germline at one end; a sequencing error may be responsible. V and J are TRBV7-7 and TRBJ2-2; TRBD2 is a possible D gene (7 bases). There are 12 residues in the CDR3. Germline assignment: CDR1 SSHAT and CDR2 FNYEAQ (reference sequence). The CDR3, as DNA: TGTGCTAGCAGCGGGAAGGGGGAGGAGCTGTTTTTT. Its translation is CASSGKGEELFF.

The gene calls are TRBV28 and TRBJ1-5; no clear D gene. The germline V gene encodes CDR1 MDHEN and CDR2 SYDVKM. The CDR3 consists of 14 residues. V dropped 8 bases and J dropped 0 bases, with 11 bases sitting between them. CDR3 bases: TGTGCCAGCCCCCGGGAATATAGCAATCAGCCCCAGCATTTT. The encoded protein is CASPREYSNQPQHF.